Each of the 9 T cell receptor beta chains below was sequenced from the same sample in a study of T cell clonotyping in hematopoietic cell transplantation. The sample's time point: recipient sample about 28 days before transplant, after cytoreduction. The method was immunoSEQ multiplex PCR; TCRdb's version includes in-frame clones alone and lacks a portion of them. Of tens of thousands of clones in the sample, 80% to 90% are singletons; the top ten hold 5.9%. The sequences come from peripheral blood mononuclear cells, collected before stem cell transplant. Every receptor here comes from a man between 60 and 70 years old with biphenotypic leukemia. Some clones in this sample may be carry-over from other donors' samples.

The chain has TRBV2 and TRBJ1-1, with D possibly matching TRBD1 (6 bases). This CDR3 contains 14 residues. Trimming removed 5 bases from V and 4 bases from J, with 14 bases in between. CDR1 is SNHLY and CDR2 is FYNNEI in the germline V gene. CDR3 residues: CASSTLRGGTEAFF. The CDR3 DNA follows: TGTGCCAGCAGTACCCTGAGGGGGGGCACTGAAGCTTTCTTT.

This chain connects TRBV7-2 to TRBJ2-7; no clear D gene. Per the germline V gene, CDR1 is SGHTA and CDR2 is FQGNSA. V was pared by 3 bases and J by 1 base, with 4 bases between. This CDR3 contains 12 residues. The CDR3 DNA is TGTGCCAGCAGCTTTCTATCCTACGAGCAGTACTTC. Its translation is CASSFLSYEQYF.

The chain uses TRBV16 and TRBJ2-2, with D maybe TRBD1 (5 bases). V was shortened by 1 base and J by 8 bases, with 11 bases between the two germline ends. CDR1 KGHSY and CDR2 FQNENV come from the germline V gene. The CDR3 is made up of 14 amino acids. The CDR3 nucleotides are TGTGCCAGCAGCCAATGGGGCTCTCCTGGGGAGCTGTTTTTT. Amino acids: CASSQWGSPGELFF. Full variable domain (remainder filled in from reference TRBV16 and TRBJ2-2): GEEVAQTPKHLVRGEGQKAKLYCAPIKGHSYVFWYQQVLKNEFKFLISFQNENVFDETGMPKERFSAKCLPNSPCSLEIQATKLEDSAVYFCASSQWGSPGELFFGEGSRLTVL.

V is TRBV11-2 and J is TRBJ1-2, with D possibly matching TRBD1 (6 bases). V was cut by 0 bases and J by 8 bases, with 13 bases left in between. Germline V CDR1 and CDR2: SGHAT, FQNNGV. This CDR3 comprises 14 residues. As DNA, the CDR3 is TGTGCCAGCAGCTTAGACCTGGGACAAGCGGGCTACACCTTC. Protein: CASSLDLGQAGYTF.

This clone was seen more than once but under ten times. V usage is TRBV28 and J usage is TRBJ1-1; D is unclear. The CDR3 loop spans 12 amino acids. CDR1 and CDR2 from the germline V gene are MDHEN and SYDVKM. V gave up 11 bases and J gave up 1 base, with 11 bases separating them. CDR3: CAGKGRNTEAFF. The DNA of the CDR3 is TGTGCCGGGAAAGGACGGAACACTGAAGCTTTCTTT.

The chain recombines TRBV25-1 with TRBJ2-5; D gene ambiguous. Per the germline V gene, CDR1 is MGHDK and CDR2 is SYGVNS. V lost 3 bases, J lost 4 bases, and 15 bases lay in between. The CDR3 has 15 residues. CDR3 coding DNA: TGTGCCAGCAGTGATCTTCGTTATACGGGAGAGACCCAGTACTTC. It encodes CASSDLRYTGETQYF.

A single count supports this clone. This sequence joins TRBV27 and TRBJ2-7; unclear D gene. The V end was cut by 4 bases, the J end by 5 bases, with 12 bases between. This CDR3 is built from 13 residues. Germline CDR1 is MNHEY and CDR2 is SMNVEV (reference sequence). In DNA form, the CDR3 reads TGTGCCAGCAGTTCTCCTCGCGGAGACGAGCAGTACTTC. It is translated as CASSSPRGDEQYF.

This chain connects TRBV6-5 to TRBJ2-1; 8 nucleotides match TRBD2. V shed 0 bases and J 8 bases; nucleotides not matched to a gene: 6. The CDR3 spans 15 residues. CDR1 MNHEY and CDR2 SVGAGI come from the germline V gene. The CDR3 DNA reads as TGTGCCAGCAGTTACTCGTCGGGAGGGCCCTATGAGCAGTTCTTC. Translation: CASSYSSGGPYEQFF.

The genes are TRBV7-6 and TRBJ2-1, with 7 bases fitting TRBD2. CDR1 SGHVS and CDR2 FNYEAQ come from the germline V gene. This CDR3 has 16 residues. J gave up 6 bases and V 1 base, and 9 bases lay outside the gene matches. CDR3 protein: CASSLVTAGVGNEQFF. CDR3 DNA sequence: TGTGCCAGCAGCTTAGTTACGGCGGGAGTGGGCAATGAGCAGTTCTTC. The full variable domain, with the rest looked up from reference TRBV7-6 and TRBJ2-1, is GAGVSQSPRYKVTKRGQDVALRCDPISGHVSLYWYRQALGQGPEFLTYFNYEAQQDKSGLPNDRFSAERPEGSISTLTIQRTEQRDSAMYRCASSLVTAGVGNEQFFGPGTRLTVL.